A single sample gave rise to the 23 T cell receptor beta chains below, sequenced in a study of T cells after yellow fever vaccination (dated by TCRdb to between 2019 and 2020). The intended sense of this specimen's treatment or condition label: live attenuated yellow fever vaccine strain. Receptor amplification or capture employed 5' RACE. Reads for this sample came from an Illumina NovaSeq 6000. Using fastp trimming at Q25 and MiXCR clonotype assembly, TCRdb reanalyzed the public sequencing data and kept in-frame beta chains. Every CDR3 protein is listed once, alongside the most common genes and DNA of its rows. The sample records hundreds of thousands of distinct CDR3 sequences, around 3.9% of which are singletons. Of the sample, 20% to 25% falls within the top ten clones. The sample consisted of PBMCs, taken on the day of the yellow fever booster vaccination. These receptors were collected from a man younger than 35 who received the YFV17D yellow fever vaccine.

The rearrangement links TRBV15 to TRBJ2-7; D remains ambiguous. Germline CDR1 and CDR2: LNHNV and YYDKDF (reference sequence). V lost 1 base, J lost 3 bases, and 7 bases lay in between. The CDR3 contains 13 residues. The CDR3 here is CATSRVNGYEQYF. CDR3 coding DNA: TGTGCCACCAGCAGAGTTAACGGCTACGAGCAGTACTTC.

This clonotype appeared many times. The CDR3 DNA is TGCGCCAGCAGCTTGGAACGGCCGTCCTACGAGCAGTACTTC. Protein product: CASSLERPSYEQYF. The chain combines TRBV5-1 with TRBJ2-7, with no clear D. Germline V gene lookup returns CDR1 SGHRS and CDR2 YFSETQ. The CDR3 covers 14 residues. Trimming took off 0 bases at V and 1 base at J, with 8 bases between the two ends.

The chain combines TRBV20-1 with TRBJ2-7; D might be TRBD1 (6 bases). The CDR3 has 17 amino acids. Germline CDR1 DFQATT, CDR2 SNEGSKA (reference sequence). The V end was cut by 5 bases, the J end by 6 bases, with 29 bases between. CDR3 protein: CSAAAPEDSYRNFEQYF. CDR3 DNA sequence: TGCAGTGCTGCCGCACCTGAGGACAGCTACAGAAATTTCGAGCAGTACTTC.

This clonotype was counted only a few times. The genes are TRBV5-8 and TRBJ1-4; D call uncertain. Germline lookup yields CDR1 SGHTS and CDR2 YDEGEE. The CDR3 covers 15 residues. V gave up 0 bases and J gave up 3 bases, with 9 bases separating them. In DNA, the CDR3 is TGTGCCAGCAGCTTGGTTAGGAGGGCTAATGAAAAACTGTTTTTT. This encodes CASSLVRRANEKLFF.

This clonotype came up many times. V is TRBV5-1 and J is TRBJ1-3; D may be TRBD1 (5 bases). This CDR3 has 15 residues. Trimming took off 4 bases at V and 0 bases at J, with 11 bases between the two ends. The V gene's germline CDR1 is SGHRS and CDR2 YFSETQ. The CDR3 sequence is CASSEGLYSGNTIYF. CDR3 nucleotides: TGCGCCAGCAGCGAGGGGTTATACTCTGGAAACACCATATATTTT.

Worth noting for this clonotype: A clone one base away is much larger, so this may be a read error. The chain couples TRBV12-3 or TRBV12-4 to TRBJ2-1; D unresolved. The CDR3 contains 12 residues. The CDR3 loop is CASSLGSYEQVF. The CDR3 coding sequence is TGTGCCAGCAGTTTAGGCAGCTATGAGCAGGTCTTC.

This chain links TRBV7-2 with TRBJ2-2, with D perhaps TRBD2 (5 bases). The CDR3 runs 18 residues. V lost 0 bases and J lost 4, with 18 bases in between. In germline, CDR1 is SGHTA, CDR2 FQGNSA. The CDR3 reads CASSLAGLSASGTGELFF. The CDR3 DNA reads TGTGCCAGCAGCTTAGCGGGCCTTAGCGCGTCGGGCACCGGGGAGCTGTTTTTT.

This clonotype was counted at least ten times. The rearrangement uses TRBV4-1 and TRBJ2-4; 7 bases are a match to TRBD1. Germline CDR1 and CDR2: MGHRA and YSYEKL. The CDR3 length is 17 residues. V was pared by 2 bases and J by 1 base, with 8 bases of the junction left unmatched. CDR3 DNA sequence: TGCGCCAGCAGCCAACCTCGACAGGGAAGGGCCAAAAACATTCAGTACTTC. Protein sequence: CASSQPRQGRAKNIQYF.

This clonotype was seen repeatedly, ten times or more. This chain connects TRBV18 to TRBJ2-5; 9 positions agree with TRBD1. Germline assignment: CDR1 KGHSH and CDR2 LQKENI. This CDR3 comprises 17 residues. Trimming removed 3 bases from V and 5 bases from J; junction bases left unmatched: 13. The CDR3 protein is CASSPGQGPYIEETQYF. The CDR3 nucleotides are TGTGCCAGCTCACCGGGACAGGGCCCCTACATAGAGGAGACCCAGTACTTC.

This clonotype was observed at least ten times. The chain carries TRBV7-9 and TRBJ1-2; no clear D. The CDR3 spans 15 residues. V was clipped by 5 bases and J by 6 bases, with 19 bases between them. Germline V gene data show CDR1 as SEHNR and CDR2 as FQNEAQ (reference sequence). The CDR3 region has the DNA TGTGCCAGCAGCCCTGGTAGTAGGTGGCGGGATGGCTACACCTTC. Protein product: CASSPGSRWRDGYTF.

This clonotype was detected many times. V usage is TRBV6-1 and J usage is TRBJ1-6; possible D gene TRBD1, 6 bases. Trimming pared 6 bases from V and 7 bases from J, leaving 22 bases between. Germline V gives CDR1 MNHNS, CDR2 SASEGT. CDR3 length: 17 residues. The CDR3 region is CASRTLGGIPSNSPLHF. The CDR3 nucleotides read TGTGCCAGCAGGACGTTGGGGGGCATTCCCTCAAATTCACCCCTCCACTTT.

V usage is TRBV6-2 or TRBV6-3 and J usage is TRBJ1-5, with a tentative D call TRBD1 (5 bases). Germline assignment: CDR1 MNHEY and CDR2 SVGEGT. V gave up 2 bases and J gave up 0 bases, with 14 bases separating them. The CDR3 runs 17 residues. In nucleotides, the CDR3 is TGTGCCAGCAGTTACCTCGGATCCGGGGCTAGCAATCAGCCCCAGCATTTT. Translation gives CASSYLGSGASNQPQHF.

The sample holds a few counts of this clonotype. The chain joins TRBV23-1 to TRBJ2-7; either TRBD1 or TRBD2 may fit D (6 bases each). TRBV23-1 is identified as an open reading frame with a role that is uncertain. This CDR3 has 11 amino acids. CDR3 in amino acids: CASSPSPGAHV. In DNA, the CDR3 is TGCGCCAGCAGCCCCTCGCCGGGGGCGCACGTC.

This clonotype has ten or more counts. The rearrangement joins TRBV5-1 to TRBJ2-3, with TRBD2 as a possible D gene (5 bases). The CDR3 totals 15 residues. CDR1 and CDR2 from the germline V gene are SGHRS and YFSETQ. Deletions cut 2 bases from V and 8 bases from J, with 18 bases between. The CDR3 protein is CASSFRSSGFGTQYF. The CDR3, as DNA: TGCGCCAGCAGCTTTCGATCATCGGGATTTGGTACGCAGTATTTT.

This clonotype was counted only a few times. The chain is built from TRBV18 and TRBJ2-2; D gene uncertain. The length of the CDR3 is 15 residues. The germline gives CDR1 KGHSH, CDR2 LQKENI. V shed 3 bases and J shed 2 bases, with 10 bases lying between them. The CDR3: CASSPGRTNTGELFF. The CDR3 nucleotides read TGTGCCAGCTCACCTGGCAGGACCAACACCGGGGAGCTGTTTTTT.

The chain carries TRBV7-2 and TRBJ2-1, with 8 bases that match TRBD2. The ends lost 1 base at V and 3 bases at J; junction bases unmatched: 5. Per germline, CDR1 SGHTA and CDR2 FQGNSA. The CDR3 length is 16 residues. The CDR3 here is CASSLVVAGGYNEQFF. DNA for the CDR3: TGTGCCAGCAGCTTAGTCGTTGCGGGGGGCTACAATGAGCAGTTCTTC.

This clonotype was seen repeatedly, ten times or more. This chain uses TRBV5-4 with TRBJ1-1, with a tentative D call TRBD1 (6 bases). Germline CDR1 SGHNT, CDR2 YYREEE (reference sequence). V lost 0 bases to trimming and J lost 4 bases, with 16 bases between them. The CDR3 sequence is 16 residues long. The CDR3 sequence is CASSLGSRTDGTEAFF. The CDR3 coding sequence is TGTGCCAGCAGCTTGGGTTCCCGGACAGACGGCACTGAAGCTTTCTTT.

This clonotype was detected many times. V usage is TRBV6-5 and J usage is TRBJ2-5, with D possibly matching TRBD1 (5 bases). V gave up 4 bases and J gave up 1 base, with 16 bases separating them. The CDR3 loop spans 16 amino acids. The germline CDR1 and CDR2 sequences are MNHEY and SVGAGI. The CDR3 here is CASSLGQGVLQETQYF. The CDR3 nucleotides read TGTGCCAGCAGTTTAGGCCAGGGCGTCCTCCAAGAGACCCAGTACTTC.

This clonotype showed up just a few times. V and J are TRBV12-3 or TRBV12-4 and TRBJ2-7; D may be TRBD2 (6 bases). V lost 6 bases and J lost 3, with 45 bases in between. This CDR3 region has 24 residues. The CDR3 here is CASRGRTRQSPLRRPPPIIYEQYF. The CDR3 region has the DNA TGTGCCAGCAGAGGGAGGACACGGCAGAGCCCCCTACGAAGACCGCCCCCTATAATCTACGAGCAGTACTTC.

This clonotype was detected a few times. CDR3 protein: CSARAGPSSYNEQFF. CDR3 in DNA: TGCAGTGCTAGGGCGGGACCGAGCTCCTACAATGAGCAGTTCTTC. The rearrangement joins TRBV20-1 to TRBJ2-1; weak D call: TRBD2 (6 bases). Deletions cut 3 bases from V and 0 bases from J, with 12 bases between. The CDR3 sequence is 15 residues long. Germline assignment: CDR1 DFQATT and CDR2 SNEGSKA (reference sequence).

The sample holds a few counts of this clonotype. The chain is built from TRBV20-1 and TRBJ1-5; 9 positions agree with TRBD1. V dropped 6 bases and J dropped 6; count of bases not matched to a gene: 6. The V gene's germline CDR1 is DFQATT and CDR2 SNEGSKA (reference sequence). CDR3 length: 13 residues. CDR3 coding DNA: TGCAGTGCGTCGGACAGGGGAGGTCAGCCCCAGCATTTT. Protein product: CSASDRGGQPQHF.

CDR3 DNA sequence: TGTGCCAGCAGCGCCGGGGACGGTCCCTACGAGCAGTACGTC. Translating it yields CASSAGDGPYEQYV. V and J are TRBV5-5 and TRBJ2-7; D assignment may be TRBD1 or TRBD2 (5 bases each). Trimming left V 4 bases short and J 2 bases short, with 13 bases between. The CDR3 runs 14 residues. Germline CDR1 and CDR2: SGHKS and YYEKEE (reference sequence).

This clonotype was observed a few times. The CDR3 DNA follows: TGTGCCAGCAGTTACGGGCCATTCGAGCAGTACTTC. Translating gives CASSYGPFEQYF. The chain uses TRBV6-5 and TRBJ2-7; D gene ambiguous. V lost 2 bases and J lost 6, with 8 bases in between. The CDR3 spans 12 residues. CDR1 is MNHEY, CDR2 SVGAGI, per germline.